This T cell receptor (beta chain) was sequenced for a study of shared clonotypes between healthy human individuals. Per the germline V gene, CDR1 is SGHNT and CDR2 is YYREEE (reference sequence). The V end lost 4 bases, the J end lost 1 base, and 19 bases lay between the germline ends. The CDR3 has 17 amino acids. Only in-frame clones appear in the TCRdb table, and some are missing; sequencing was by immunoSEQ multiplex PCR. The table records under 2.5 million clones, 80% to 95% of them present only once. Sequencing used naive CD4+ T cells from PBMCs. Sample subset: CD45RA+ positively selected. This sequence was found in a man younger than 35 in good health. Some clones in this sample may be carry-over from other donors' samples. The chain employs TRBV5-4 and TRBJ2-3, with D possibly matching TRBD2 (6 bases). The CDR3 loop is CASSTRTGTVRTDTQYF. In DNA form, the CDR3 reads TGTGCCAGCAGCACCCGAACCGGGACTGTTCGCACAGATACGCAGTATTTT. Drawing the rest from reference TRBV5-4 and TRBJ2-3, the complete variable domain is ETGVTQSPTHLIKTRGQQVTLRCSSQSGHNTVSWYQQALGQGPQFIFQYYREEENGRGNFPPRFSGLQFPNYSSELNVNALELDDSALYLCASSTRTGTVRTDTQYFGPGTRLTVL.